Reported below is one TCR beta chain. This sample was included in a study of blood T cell repertoires in COVID-19. Background on the study: Samples of COVID-19 (acute and convalescent) were obtained from the United States, Italy and Spain.

Methods used by the authors: For nucleated cells, counts were estimated from reference gene primer amplification. Clones were read by immunoSEQ multiplex PCR, and TCRdb kept only the in-frame ones, dropping some. For V, J and clone size, that table is used; D and trimming come from the DNA. The repertoire consists of about 60,000 clones, with roughly nine tenths occurring once and the leading ten covering 7.3%. The V end lost 0 bases, the J end lost 9 bases, and 10 bases lay between the germline ends. Germline lookup yields CDR1 SGHRS and CDR2 YFSETQ. The CDR3 has 12 amino acids. J is TRBJ2-7 and V is TRBV5-1, with D hard to call. The clonotype originates from a human donor in a cohort sampled during active COVID-19. Sequencing input: peripheral blood. DNA of the CDR3: TGCGCCAGCAGCTTGGATGACTCCCGGCAGTACTTC. Translated, it gives CASSLDDSRQYF.